This entry lists 30 T cell receptor beta chains sequenced from one sample in a study of T cells after yellow fever vaccination. TCRdb used MiXCR to reprocess the 5' RACE reads, holding one entry per CDR3 protein. The data hold 300,000 to 400,000 distinct CDR3 sequences, with about an eighth observed a single time. Sequencing was performed on CD4+ T cells sorted from PBMCs, taken 15 days after the yellow fever booster vaccination. These receptor sequences come from a man aged 18 to 29 who received the YFV17D yellow fever vaccine.

This rearrangement joins TRBV20-1 to TRBJ1-4; D perhaps matches TRBD1 (6 bases). From germline, CDR1 is DFQATT and CDR2 SNEGSKA (reference sequence). The CDR3 length is 14 residues. V lost 2 bases and J lost 10, with 17 bases in between. The CDR3 reads CSARWAGVVRKLFF. DNA of the CDR3: TGCAGTGCTAGATGGGCAGGGGTGGTACGAAAACTGTTTTTT.

In this sample, this clonotype turned up many times. The chain couples TRBV6-2 or TRBV6-3 to TRBJ2-3; 8 bases map to TRBD2. Germline values: CDR1 MNHEY, CDR2 SVGEGT. After removal of 3 bases from V and 5 bases from J, the junction contained 7 bases not matched to a gene. CDR3 length: 15 amino acids. In DNA, the CDR3 is TGTGCCAGCAGTTATGGCGGGGGGCCGGGAGATACGCAGTATTTT. Encoded protein: CASSYGGGPGDTQYF.

This rearrangement joins TRBV3-1 to TRBJ2-3, with 8 bases matching TRBD2. Germline V CDR1 and CDR2: LGHDT, YNNKEL (reference sequence). The CDR3 extends over 15 amino acids. Trimming removed 6 bases from V and 4 bases from J; junction bases left unmatched: 9. The CDR3 coding sequence is TGTGCCAGCAGTTACGGACTAGCTGAAGCAGATACGCAGTATTTT. This sequence encodes CASSYGLAEADTQYF.

This clonotype was counted only a few times. The V call is TRBV12-3 or TRBV12-4, the J call TRBJ2-7, with D possibly TRBD2 on 5 matching bases. CDR3 size: 13 residues. Trimming removed 3 bases from V and 6 bases from J, with 12 bases in between. The CDR3 region is CASSFRGTAEQYF. The DNA of the CDR3 is TGTGCCAGCAGTTTCCGGGGAACGGCCGAGCAGTACTTC.

Only a few counts were recorded for this clonotype. The rearrangement uses TRBV24-1 and TRBJ2-7; 10 nucleotides line up with TRBD1. J gave up 5 bases and V 3 bases, and 21 bases lay outside the gene matches. From germline, CDR1 is KGHDR and CDR2 SFDVKD. The CDR3 length is 20 residues. CDR3 bases: TGTGCCACCAGTGATCCGGACCCCCTGGACATTGTGGGGACAGGGGACGAGCAGTACTTC. Translation: CATSDPDPLDIVGTGDEQYF.

This chain connects TRBV6-1 to TRBJ2-7, with 12 nucleotides matching TRBD2. The CDR3 length is 16 residues. CDR1 MNHNS and CDR2 SASEGT come from the germline V gene. Trimming at V came to 6 bases and at J to 5 bases, leaving 11 bases not matched to a gene. This CDR3 reads CASRGPGLAGFNEQYF. In nucleotides, the CDR3 is TGTGCCAGCAGGGGGCCGGGACTAGCGGGTTTCAACGAGCAGTACTTC.

This rearrangement joins TRBV28 to TRBJ2-3; either TRBD1 or TRBD2 may supply D (6 bases each). CDR3 length equals 15 residues. Trimming took off 7 bases at V and 9 bases at J, with 23 bases between the two ends. Germline CDR1 is MDHEN and CDR2 is SYDVKM. CDR3 DNA: TGTGCCAGCACCCTCCAACCGGGGGCCCAATGGACGCAGTATTTT. Its translation: CASTLQPGAQWTQYF. The full variable domain, completed using reference TRBV28 and TRBJ2-3, is DVKVTQSSRYLVKRTGEKVFLECVQDMDHENMFWYRQDPGLGLRLIYFSYDVKMKEKGDIPEGYSVSREKKERFSLILESASTNQTSMYLCASTLQPGAQWTQYFGPGTRLTVL.

The V and J genes are TRBV24-1 and TRBJ1-2; TRBD1 agrees at 8 bases. The trim removed 2 bases at V and 8 bases at J, leaving 3 bases unmatched. Germline CDR1 reads KGHDR; CDR2 reads SFDVKD. The CDR3 is 13 amino acids. The DNA of the CDR3 is TGTGCCACCAGTGATTGGACAGGGACGGGCTACACCTTC. Its translation is CATSDWTGTGYTF.

J is TRBJ2-1 and V is TRBV6-2 or TRBV6-3; 14 positions match TRBD2. CDR1 is MNHEY and CDR2 is SVGEGT in the germline V gene. V gave up 5 bases and J gave up 2 bases; unmatched junction bases: 2. The CDR3 contains 16 residues. The CDR3 is CASSGTSGGPYNEQFF. The CDR3 coding sequence is TGTGCCAGCAGTGGGACTAGCGGGGGACCCTACAATGAGCAGTTCTTC.

The rearrangement links TRBV6-5 to TRBJ1-3, with unresolved D. V was trimmed by 3 bases and J by 8 bases, leaving 20 bases between them. The V gene's germline CDR1 is MNHEY and CDR2 SVGAGI. CDR3 size: 16 residues. The CDR3, as DNA: TGTGCCAGCAGTTATCGCGGGCGAACACGGTCGGACACCATATATTTT. Protein product: CASSYRGRTRSDTIYF.

The chain carries TRBV5-1 and TRBJ2-7; a weak D match, TRBD1 (6 bases). This CDR3 is built from 13 residues. V was shortened by 4 bases and J by 3 bases, with 11 bases between the two germline ends. Germline V gene lookup returns CDR1 SGHRS and CDR2 YFSETQ. The CDR3 loop reads CASSGGQFYEQYF. Written as DNA, the CDR3 is TGCGCCAGCAGCGGGGGACAATTCTACGAGCAGTACTTC.

The chain joins TRBV5-1 to TRBJ1-1; D is perhaps TRBD1 (5 bases). CDR3 length: 14 amino acids. CDR1 and CDR2 (germline): SGHRS, YFSETQ. V was cut by 0 bases and J by 5 bases, with 11 bases left in between. The CDR3 DNA sequence: TGCGCCAGCAGCTTGGAGGGGTCAGGTACTGAAGCTTTCTTT. Its protein product is CASSLEGSGTEAFF.

The chain has TRBV5-1 and TRBJ2-4; D gene uncertain. Germline-derived CDR1 and CDR2 are SGHRS and YFSETQ. This CDR3 has 14 residues. Trimming cost V 0 bases and J 1 base, with 5 bases left between them. The CDR3: CASSLGQAKNIQYF. In DNA form, the CDR3 reads TGCGCCAGCAGCTTGGGGCAGGCCAAAAACATTCAGTACTTC.

The chain uses TRBV4-1 and TRBJ2-3, with 16 bases aligning to TRBD2. The CDR3 has 19 amino acids. The junction had 10 bases not matched to a gene; V was cut back by 2 bases and J by 5 bases. Per the germline V gene, CDR1 is MGHRA and CDR2 is YSYEKL. The CDR3 reads CASSQTPGTSGGARDTQYF. CDR3 in DNA: TGCGCCAGCAGCCAAACTCCCGGGACTAGCGGGGGGGCAAGAGATACGCAGTATTTT.

This sequence joins TRBV18 and TRBJ1-1; TRBD1 matches at 9 bases. From germline, CDR1 is KGHSH and CDR2 LQKENI. V shed 4 bases, J shed 0 bases, and the junction held 6 bases outside the gene matches. The CDR3 covers 16 residues. CDR3 protein: CASSQGTGIMNTEAFF. Written as DNA, the CDR3 is TGTGCCAGCTCACAGGGGACAGGGATCATGAACACTGAAGCTTTCTTT.

This clonotype was seen a handful of times. This chain connects TRBV25-1 to TRBJ2-7, with 8 positions matching TRBD2. V lost 4 bases to trimming and J lost 6 bases; unmatched junction nucleotides: 11. Germline V gene data show CDR1 as MGHDK and CDR2 as SYGVNS. The CDR3 spans 15 residues. In nucleotides, the CDR3 is TGTGCCAGCAGTGCGCCGGGACTAGGAAAGGCCGAGCAGTACTTC. It codes for CASSAPGLGKAEQYF.

This chain links TRBV4-3 with TRBJ2-3; D perhaps matches TRBD2 (5 bases). This CDR3 region has 14 residues. Germline V gene sequence: CDR1 LGHNA, CDR2 YSLEER. The germline V and J ends were trimmed by 1 base and 6 bases, with 11 bases remaining between them. CDR3 coding DNA: TGCGCCAGCAGCCAAGCTAGCACGCAGGATACGCAGTATTTT. Amino acids: CASSQASTQDTQYF.

The CDR3 DNA reads as TGTGCCAGCAGCCCTATTGGGCAGGGGGCGGCAGATACGCAGTATTTT. Translating it yields CASSPIGQGAADTQYF. The J gene is TRBJ2-3, the V gene TRBV7-3, with TRBD1 matching over 8 bases. V lost 5 bases and J lost 4; bases outside the gene matches: 11. CDR1 and CDR2 from the germline V gene are SGHTA and FQGTGA. This CDR3 contains 16 residues.

This clonotype was found a few times. The chain couples TRBV6-1 to TRBJ2-5; 10 nucleotides agree with TRBD1. CDR3 length: 15 amino acids. With 4 bases clipped from V and 9 bases from J, the junction kept 11 bases outside the gene matches. Germline V CDR1 and CDR2: MNHNS, SASEGT. The DNA for the CDR3 is TGTGCCAGCAGTGCCACCGGGACAGGGGCGGGGGCCCAGTACTTC. This translates into CASSATGTGAGAQYF.

This chain connects TRBV28 to TRBJ2-5; 10 positions match TRBD1. J was trimmed by 5 bases and V by 6 bases; bases with no gene match: 24. CDR1 is MDHEN and CDR2 is SYDVKM in the germline V gene. The CDR3 runs 20 residues. CDR3 in amino acids: CASRGYGRFQDRGNGETQYF. CDR3 DNA: TGTGCCAGCAGGGGATACGGGCGTTTCCAGGACAGGGGGAATGGTGAGACCCAGTACTTC.

This clonotype was detected only a few times. This rearrangement joins TRBV5-1 to TRBJ2-3, with 7 positions matching TRBD1. Trimming at V came to 4 bases and at J to 2 bases, leaving 10 bases not matched to a gene. Germline CDR1 SGHRS, CDR2 YFSETQ. The CDR3 sequence is 16 residues long. The CDR3: CASSVTGDPYTDTQYF. As DNA, the CDR3 is TGCGCCAGCAGCGTCACAGGGGACCCTTACACAGATACGCAGTATTTT.

The CDR3 reads CSATLGDTQYF. The CDR3 DNA reads TGCAGTGCCACCTTGGGGGATACGCAGTATTTT. V usage is TRBV20-1 and J usage is TRBJ2-3; D unresolved. This CDR3 contains 11 residues. Germline assignment: CDR1 DFQATT and CDR2 SNEGSKA (reference sequence). Trimming stripped 6 bases from V and 6 bases from J, with 10 bases between.

The genes are TRBV19 and TRBJ1-1, with D unresolved. The CDR3 contains 13 residues. CDR1 is LNHDA and CDR2 is SQIVND in the germline V gene (reference sequence). Trimming removed 10 bases at V and 1 base at J, with 13 bases between. As DNA, the CDR3 is TGTGCCATATCCTGGGGTTGGAACACTGAAGCTTTCTTT. It encodes CAISWGWNTEAFF.

This clonotype was counted only a few times. The chain joins TRBV24-1 to TRBJ2-1; 10 bases fit TRBD1. Trimming at V came to 4 bases and at J to 0 bases, leaving 2 bases not matched to a gene. The V gene's germline CDR1 is KGHDR and CDR2 SFDVKD. The CDR3 totals 16 residues. CDR3 protein: CATSETGGGSYNEQFF. CDR3 nucleotide sequence: TGTGCCACCAGTGAGACAGGGGGCGGCTCCTACAATGAGCAGTTCTTC.

This chain joins TRBV12-3 or TRBV12-4 and TRBJ2-3; maybe TRBD2 (5 bases). V lost 3 bases, J lost 3 bases, and 13 bases lay in between. CDR3 length equals 15 residues. The CDR3 region has the DNA TGTGCCAGCAGTTTGAGTCTCCGAGGGACAGATACGCAGTATTTT. This translates into CASSLSLRGTDTQYF.

This clonotype was found a few times. V and J are TRBV9 and TRBJ2-1; 8 nucleotides align to TRBD1. Germline V lookup: CDR1 SGDLS, CDR2 YYNGEE. This CDR3 is built from 11 residues. Losses at the gene ends were 3 bases for V and 12 bases for J; bases not matched to a gene: 2. The CDR3 here is CASSGGTGQFF. In nucleotides, the CDR3 is TGTGCCAGCAGCGGAGGGACAGGGCAGTTCTTC.

A few counts support this clonotype. The chain has TRBV10-3 and TRBJ2-6, with D possibly being TRBD1 or TRBD2 (5 bases each). Trimming cost V 6 bases and J 1 base, with 22 bases left between them. This CDR3 contains 19 residues. Germline V lookup: CDR1 ENHRY, CDR2 SYGVKD. The CDR3 DNA reads as TGTGCCATCAGCGAACACCGGGACGCAGGTGTGTCTGGGGCCAACGTCCTGACTTTC. Protein product: CAISEHRDAGVSGANVLTF.

This clonotype was seen a few times. V gene TRBV7-2 combines with J gene TRBJ2-1, with TRBD2 matching 7 bases. V shed 6 bases, J shed 5 bases, and the junction held 25 bases outside the gene matches. Germline CDR1 SGHTA, CDR2 FQGNSA. The CDR3 is 20 amino acids. Here the CDR3 DNA reads TGTGCCAGCAGGTACACCTCTAGCGGAGGCCTATTACTGAGAGACAATGAGCAGTTCTTC. Amino acid sequence: CASRYTSSGGLLLRDNEQFF.

A note on this clonotype: The junction departs from germline at one end; a sequencing error may be responsible. The rearrangement uses TRBV7-2 and TRBJ2-7; D may be TRBD1 (7 bases). The CDR3 is 14 residues long. The V gene's germline CDR1 is SGHTA and CDR2 FQGNSA. The CDR3, as DNA: TGTGCCAGCAGCTTCAGGGGGGACTCCTCCGAGCAGTACTTC. This encodes CASSFRGDSSEQYF.

The chain recombines TRBV5-1 with TRBJ1-2; D not certain. The V end was cut by 0 bases, the J end by 3 bases, with 6 bases between. The CDR3 is 13 residues long. Germline CDR1 reads SGHRS; CDR2 reads YFSETQ. CDR3 region: CASSLAWDYGYTF. The DNA for the CDR3 is TGCGCCAGCAGCTTGGCCTGGGACTATGGCTACACCTTC.